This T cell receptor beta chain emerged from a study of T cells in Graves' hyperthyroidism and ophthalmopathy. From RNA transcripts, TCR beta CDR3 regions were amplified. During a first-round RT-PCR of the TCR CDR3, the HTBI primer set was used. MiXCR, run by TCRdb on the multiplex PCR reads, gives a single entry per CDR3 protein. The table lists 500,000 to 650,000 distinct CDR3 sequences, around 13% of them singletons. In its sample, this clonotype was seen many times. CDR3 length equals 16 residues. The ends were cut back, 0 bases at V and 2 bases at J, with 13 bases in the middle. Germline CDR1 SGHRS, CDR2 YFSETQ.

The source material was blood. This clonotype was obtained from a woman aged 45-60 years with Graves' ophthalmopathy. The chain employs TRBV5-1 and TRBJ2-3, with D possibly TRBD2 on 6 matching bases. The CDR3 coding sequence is TGCGCCAGCAGCTTGGTTGTGGGGGGAACCACAGATACGCAGTATTTT. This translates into CASSLVVGGTTDTQYF.